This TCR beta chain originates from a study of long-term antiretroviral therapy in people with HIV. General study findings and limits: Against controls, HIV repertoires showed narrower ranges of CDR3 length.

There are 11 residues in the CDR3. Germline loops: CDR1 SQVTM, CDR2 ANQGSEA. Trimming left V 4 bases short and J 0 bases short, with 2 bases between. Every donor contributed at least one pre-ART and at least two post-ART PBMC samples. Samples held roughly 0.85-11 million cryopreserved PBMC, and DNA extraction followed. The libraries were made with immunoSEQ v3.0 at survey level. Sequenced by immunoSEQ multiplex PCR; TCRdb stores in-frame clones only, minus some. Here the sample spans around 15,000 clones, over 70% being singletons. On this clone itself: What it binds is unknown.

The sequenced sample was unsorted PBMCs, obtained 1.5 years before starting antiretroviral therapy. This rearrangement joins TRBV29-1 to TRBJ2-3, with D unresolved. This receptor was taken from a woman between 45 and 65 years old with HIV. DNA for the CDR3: TGCAGCGTTGTGAGCACAGATACGCAGTATTTT. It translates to CSVVSTDTQYF.